Sequencing of this T cell receptor beta chain was carried out in a study of T cell responses to AZD1222 COVID-19 vaccine. Sequencing used immunoSEQ multiplex PCR; TCRdb keeps in-frame clones, though not all of them. The repertoire holds 100,000 to 120,000 clones, with around 81% as singletons. The germline gives CDR1 ENHRY, CDR2 SYGVKD. CDR3 size: 16 residues. The junction had 4 bases not matched to a gene; V was cut back by 3 bases and J by 0 bases. The clonotype originates from an adult in good health. The material sequenced was peripheral blood, taken on day 0 of AZD1222 vaccination. The chain links TRBV10-3 to TRBJ1-3, with 8 bases matching TRBD1. The CDR3 region is CAISEGTGSSGNTIYF. The CDR3, as DNA: TGTGCCATCAGTGAAGGGACAGGCTCCTCTGGAAACACCATATATTTT.